This is a list of T cell receptor beta chains from one sample in a study of CD8 T cells in Susac syndrome. One entry per CDR3 protein, called by TCRdb with MiXCR from the immunoSEQ multiplex PCR reads. The table shows 330,000 or so distinct CDR3 sequences, with 65% to 90% occurring only once. The sample taken for sequencing was CD8+ T cells from PBMCs. These receptors came from a human donor with multiple sclerosis. Both conserved end residues are part of each CDR3. The D gene is left open where the match is weak. A row's size may be missing; if present it is once, few, many or a size class.

CDR3,DNA,V,D,J,size
CSVEEAGGPPTQYF,TGCAGCGTTGAAGAAGCAGGAGGGCCACCTACGCAGTATTTT,TRBV29-1,NA,TRBJ2-3,NA
CASSSGLADTGELFF,TGTGCCAGCAGTTCGGGACTAGCGGACACCGGGGAGCTGTTTTTT,TRBV28,TRBD2,TRBJ2-2,NA
CASSLDMNTGELFF,TGTGCCAGCAGCTTAGACATGAACACCGGGGAGCTGTTTTTT,TRBV7-6,NA,TRBJ2-2,NA
CRVAYEQYF,TGCAGGGTCGCCTACGAGCAGTACTTC,TRBV20-1,NA,TRBJ2-7,NA
CASSQEEDRGNEKLFF,TGCGCCAGCAGCCAAGAGGAGGACAGGGGGAATGAAAAACTGTTTTTT,TRBV4-3,TRBD1,TRBJ1-4,NA
CASSASGPADEQYF,TGTGCCAGCAGCGCTTCGGGACCCGCGGACGAGCAGTACTTC,TRBV7-3,NA,TRBJ2-7,NA
CASSQDWTGDPGYSTDTQYF,TGCGCCAGCAGCCAAGACTGGACTGGTGACCCAGGATATAGCACAGATACGCAGTATTTT,TRBV4-3,NA,TRBJ2-3,NA
CASSGSQETQYF,TGCGCCAGCAGTGGCAGCCAAGAGACCCAGTACTTC,TRBV10-1,NA,TRBJ2-5,NA
CASHKPGLAPNTGELFF,TGCGCCAGCCATAAACCGGGACTAGCGCCGAACACCGGGGAGCTGTTTTTT,TRBV10-2,TRBD2,TRBJ2-2,NA
CASSPIGTDNTEAFF,TGTGCCAGCAGCCCTATCGGGACAGACAACACTGAAGCTTTCTTT,TRBV9,TRBD1,TRBJ1-1,NA
CASSLSSAQETQYF,TGTGCCAGCAGCCTTTCTAGCGCTCAAGAGACCCAGTACTTC,TRBV4-2,NA,TRBJ2-5,NA
CSARSSLAGERSGELFF,TGCAGTGCTAGATCCTCACTAGCGGGAGAACGTTCCGGGGAGCTGTTTTTT,TRBV20-1,TRBD2,TRBJ2-2,NA
CASSLSTSGGSFYEQYF,TGTGCCAGCAGTTTATCGACTAGCGGAGGATCTTTCTACGAGCAGTACTTC,TRBV28,TRBD2,TRBJ2-7,NA
CASSQVGEQFF,TGTGCCAGCAGCCAAGTGGGTGAGCAGTTCTTC,TRBV12-3/TRBV12-4,NA,TRBJ2-1,NA
CASSLSTVYRGNEQFF,TGTGCCAGCAGTTTATCGACGGTCTACAGGGGGAATGAGCAGTTCTTC,TRBV27,TRBD1,TRBJ2-1,NA
CSVEDSESYEQYF,TGCAGCGTTGAAGATTCAGAATCCTACGAGCAGTACTTC,TRBV29-1,NA,TRBJ2-7,once
CAWSVFIGVNTEAFF,TGTGCCTGGAGTGTATTCATCGGGGTGAACACTGAAGCTTTCTTT,TRBV30,NA,TRBJ1-1,NA
CSVVQGVFTEAFF,TGCAGCGTTGTCCAGGGTGTTTTCACTGAAGCTTTCTTT,TRBV29-1,NA,TRBJ1-1,NA
CSASEGFNQPQHF,TGCAGTGCTAGTGAGGGATTCAATCAGCCCCAGCATTTT,TRBV20-1,NA,TRBJ1-5,NA
CASSIGRTAGTEAFF,TGTGCCAGTAGTATAGGGAGGACGGCTGGGACTGAAGCTTTCTTT,TRBV19,NA,TRBJ1-1,NA
CASSLRGLAREQYF,TGTGCCAGCAGTTTGCGGGGACTAGCTCGCGAGCAGTACTTC,TRBV28,TRBD2,TRBJ2-7,NA
CSARAFSVDGGPNTGELFF,TGCAGTGCTAGAGCTTTCTCGGTTGACGGCGGTCCGAACACCGGGGAGCTGTTTTTT,TRBV20-1,NA,TRBJ2-2,NA